Detailed here is one T cell receptor (beta chain). This specimen belongs to a study of blood T cell repertoires in COVID-19. Across the whole study: Acute and convalescent COVID-19 samples came from the United States, Italy and Spain.

Followed longitudinally, the Seattle patients had been enrolled during active infection. Original processing notes: For nucleated cells, counts were estimated from reference gene primer amplification. The data were produced by immunoSEQ multiplex PCR, yet TCRdb's version contains in-frame clones alone and is incomplete. V and J calls and clone size come straight from that table; D and trimming were deduced from the DNA. The table has around 160,000 clones, around 91% seen once. The J segment lost 2 bases and the V segment lost 4 bases, leaving 2 bases of the junction unmatched. CDR1 is MNHEY and CDR2 is SVGEGT in the germline V gene. The CDR3 length is 13 residues.

The J gene is TRBJ2-7, the V gene TRBV6-2 or TRBV6-3, with 7 bases identical to TRBD1. The receptor comes from a man aged 18 to 30 with COVID-19, enrolled during active disease. Sequences were obtained from peripheral blood. The CDR3 protein is CASSFDRAYEQYF. The CDR3 DNA is TGTGCCAGCAGTTTTGACAGGGCCTACGAGCAGTACTTC.